Following are 19 T cell receptor beta chains from one sample sequenced in a study of T-cell reconstitution after alpha-beta-depleted transplantation in children. Library preparation (for TCRbeta) was performed with unique molecular identifiers. TCRdb re-called the PCR reads with MiXCR, one entry per CDR3 protein. The sample lists about 350,000 distinct CDR3 sequences, roughly 16% occurring once. The sample in question was PBMCs, mostly from graft donor cells, obtained 360 days after TCRalphabeta/CD19-depleted stem cell transplant. These TCRs come from a male patient under 10 years old who had a stem cell transplant for acute lymphoblastic leukemia, so the T cells may come from the graft donor.

This clonotype has ten or more counts. This chain links TRBV27 with TRBJ2-7; 14 positions agree with TRBD2. The CDR3 is 15 amino acids. Germline values: CDR1 MNHEY, CDR2 SMNVEV (reference sequence). V lost 4 bases to trimming and J lost 3 bases; unmatched junction nucleotides: 2. Written as DNA, the CDR3 is TGTGCCAGCAGTTCGACTAGCGGGAGGGACTACGAGCAGTACTTC. Residues: CASSSTSGRDYEQYF.

The V gene is TRBV28, the J gene TRBJ2-7; D remains unclear. The CDR3 extends over 14 amino acids. V gave up 10 bases and J gave up 1 base, with 17 bases separating them. Germline V gene data show CDR1 as MDHEN and CDR2 as SYDVKM. The CDR3 sequence is CATDRPGVSYEQYF. The CDR3 DNA is TGTGCCACCGACCGCCCTGGAGTGTCCTACGAGCAGTACTTC. Full variable domain (missing parts from reference TRBV28 and TRBJ2-7): DVKVTQSSRYLVKRTGEKVFLECVQDMDHENMFWYRQDPGLGLRLIYFSYDVKMKEKGDIPEGYSVSREKKERFSLILESASTNQTSMYLCATDRPGVSYEQYFGPGTRLTVT.

There are a few counts of this clonotype. The gene calls are TRBV30 and TRBJ2-7; no definite D call. The length of the CDR3 is 13 residues. Trimming took off 1 base at V and 0 bases at J, with 7 bases between the two ends. Germline V gene sequence: CDR1 GTSNPN, CDR2 SVGIG (reference sequence). In DNA, the CDR3 is TGTGCCTGGAGTGGATGGGTCTCCTACGAGCAGTACTTC. Translating gives CAWSGWVSYEQYF.

The chain carries TRBV11-1 and TRBJ2-3; D remains unclear. V dropped 5 bases and J dropped 2 bases, with 17 bases sitting between them. CDR3 size: 16 residues. Germline assignment: CDR1 SGHAT and CDR2 FQDESV (reference sequence). The CDR3 DNA sequence: TGTGCCAGCAGCCTCCCTACCATCAATCCCACAGATACGCAGTATTTT. This encodes CASSLPTINPTDTQYF.

The rearrangement uses TRBV7-4 and TRBJ2-3, with D maybe TRBD1 (6 bases). Trimming pared 2 bases from V and 4 bases from J, leaving 40 bases between. From germline, CDR1 is SGHVT and CDR2 SQSDAQ. The length of the CDR3 is 24 residues. In DNA form, the CDR3 reads TGTGCCAGCAGCTTACCAAAGGCCCAATGGGGGCAACCCTTACCTAGCATTGGCTCAGATACGCAGTATTTT. Protein: CASSLPKAQWGQPLPSIGSDTQYF.

Only a few counts were recorded for this clonotype. This sequence joins TRBV7-8 and TRBJ2-7; 9 nucleotides line up with TRBD2. The V and J ends lost 7 bases and 1 base, in that order; junction bases with no gene match: 8. The CDR3 consists of 15 residues. The germline V gene has CDR1 SGHVS and CDR2 FQNEAQ. The CDR3 nucleotides are TGTGCCAGCACCCCCAAAGCGGGAGGATCCTACGAGCAGTACTTC. Protein: CASTPKAGGSYEQYF.

The chain links TRBV3-1 to TRBJ2-3, with TRBD2 as a possible D gene (5 bases). The germline CDR1 and CDR2 sequences are LGHDT and YNNKEL (reference sequence). Between the trimmed V and J ends, which lost 0 bases and 0 bases, there was a span of 10 bases. The CDR3 is made up of 16 amino acids. CDR3 amino acids: CASSQDWRVSTDTQYF. The DNA for the CDR3 is TGTGCCAGCAGCCAAGATTGGCGGGTGAGCACAGATACGCAGTATTTT.

The rearrangement links TRBV19 to TRBJ2-7; 8 positions match TRBD2. Germline V gene data show CDR1 as LNHDA and CDR2 as SQIVND (reference sequence). V was clipped by 3 bases and J by 6 bases; unmatched bases: 4. The CDR3 is made up of 13 amino acids. The CDR3 spells CASSIGGDGEQYF. For the CDR3, the DNA is TGTGCCAGTAGTATCGGGGGGGACGGCGAGCAGTACTTC.

This chain links TRBV24-1 with TRBJ2-7, with 14 bases matching TRBD2. In germline, CDR1 is KGHDR, CDR2 SFDVKD. The CDR3 runs 14 residues. V lost 7 bases and J lost 6; bases outside the gene matches: 4. CDR3 DNA sequence: TGTGCCACCAGCGAGACTAGCGGGAGGGGCGAGCAGTACTTC. As protein: CATSETSGRGEQYF.

The chain employs TRBV20-1 and TRBJ1-6, with 9 bases lining up with TRBD1. V shed 6 bases, J shed 7 bases, and the junction held 4 bases outside the gene matches. CDR1 DFQATT and CDR2 SNEGSKA come from the germline V gene (reference sequence). This CDR3 spans 13 amino acids. For the CDR3, the DNA is TGCAGTGCCTCCGGGACAGGGAATTCACCCCTCCACTTT. Encoded protein: CSASGTGNSPLHF.

This chain joins TRBV4-1 and TRBJ2-2, with TRBD2 matching over 10 bases. Germline loops: CDR1 MGHRA, CDR2 YSYEKL. This CDR3 is 19 amino acids long. V trimming: 0 bases; J trimming: 5 bases; junction bases outside the gene matches: 12. The CDR3 nucleotides read TGCGCCAGCAGCCAAGACCCTCTAGCGGGAGTAAGGTTAACCGGGGAGCTGTTTTTT. Protein: CASSQDPLAGVRLTGELFF.

In this sample, this clonotype turned up once. J is TRBJ2-1 and V is TRBV2, with 9 bases matching TRBD1. The germline V gene encodes CDR1 SNHLY and CDR2 FYNNEI. J lost 5 bases, V lost 7 bases, and 6 bases had no gene match. CDR3 size: 14 residues. This CDR3 is CASTNRGQNNEQFF. The CDR3 nucleotides read TGTGCCAGCACTAACAGGGGGCAGAACAATGAGCAGTTCTTC.

V usage is TRBV28 and J usage is TRBJ2-6; tentative D call: TRBD1 (5 bases). CDR3 length: 16 amino acids. V dropped 5 bases and J dropped 4 bases, with 15 bases sitting between them. Germline loops: CDR1 MDHEN, CDR2 SYDVKM. CDR3 amino acids: CASSAPQGYGANVLTF. The CDR3 DNA sequence: TGTGCCAGCAGTGCCCCCCAGGGTTACGGGGCCAACGTCCTGACTTTC.

Only a few counts were recorded for this clonotype. This chain joins TRBV6-1 and TRBJ2-1; TRBD2 aligns across 7 bases. Germline values: CDR1 MNHNS, CDR2 SASEGT. The ends lost 0 bases at V and 8 bases at J; junction bases unmatched: 13. The CDR3 runs to 17 residues. This chain's CDR3 is CASSEARVLAGVYEQFF. CDR3 DNA: TGTGCCAGCAGTGAAGCTCGGGTCTTGGCGGGAGTTTATGAGCAGTTCTTC.

Only a few counts were recorded for this clonotype. The CDR3 is CATSTRFGAVGQETQYF. The CDR3 region has the DNA TGTGCCACCAGTACGCGGTTTGGGGCAGTTGGCCAAGAGACCCAGTACTTC. The rearrangement joins TRBV24-1 to TRBJ2-5; tentative D call: TRBD1 (5 bases). Germline lookup yields CDR1 KGHDR and CDR2 SFDVKD. V was trimmed by 6 bases and J by 1 base, leaving 20 bases between them. The CDR3 runs 17 residues.

This clonotype was counted only a few times. The rearrangement uses TRBV5-1 and TRBJ2-7; TRBD2 aligns across 7 bases. The CDR3 extends over 17 amino acids. V shed 4 bases and J 0 bases; nucleotides not matched to a gene: 13. Germline CDR1 reads SGHRS; CDR2 reads YFSETQ. The CDR3 sequence is CASSPYLTSASSYEQYF. Written as DNA, the CDR3 is TGCGCCAGCAGCCCCTACCTCACTAGCGCCAGCTCCTACGAGCAGTACTTC.

This clonotype was observed a handful of times. The chain joins TRBV4-1 to TRBJ1-2; D is possibly TRBD1 (5 bases). CDR3 length: 13 amino acids. V shed 4 bases and J shed 2 bases, with 8 bases lying between them. CDR1 and CDR2 (germline): MGHRA, YSYEKL. CDR3 sequence (DNA): TGCGCCAGCAGCCCGGGACCAAACTATGGCTACACCTTC. Translating it yields CASSPGPNYGYTF.

In this sample, this clonotype turned up a few times. The chain combines TRBV7-9 with TRBJ2-7; D gene uncertain. The germline V gene encodes CDR1 SEHNR and CDR2 FQNEAQ (reference sequence). The CDR3 contains 13 residues. Trimming took off 3 bases at V and 2 bases at J, with 8 bases between the two ends. CDR3 nucleotides: TGTGCCAGCAGCTTGGGCGACGCCTACGAGCAGTACTTC. This sequence encodes CASSLGDAYEQYF.

This sequence joins TRBV6-5 and TRBJ2-1; no reliable D call. Trimming stripped 2 bases from V and 7 bases from J, with 6 bases between. Germline V gives CDR1 MNHEY, CDR2 SVGAGI. The CDR3 is 12 residues long. DNA of the CDR3: TGTGCCAGCAGTTACGGCCCGAATGAGCAGTTCTTC. Its translation is CASSYGPNEQFF.